Listed below are T cell receptor beta chains from one sample, sequenced in a study of control samples from healthy donors and cancer patients. Only in-frame clones appear in the TCRdb table, and some are missing; sequencing was by immunoSEQ multiplex PCR. Here the sample spans about 160,000 clones, about 94% being singletons. Sequencing was done on a sample of PBMCs. Source of these receptors: a man aged 55 to 70 with colorectal cancer. The CDR3 runs from the conserved cysteine through the conserved F or W.

>TRBV5-6
CASIEGGGSNGYTF
>TRBV3-1/TRBV3-2
CASSLGRQGNQPQHF
>TRBV5-4
CASSASGGAYEQYF
>TRBV4-1
CASSQDKDSYGYTF
>TRBV30
CACDHQVAKNIQYF
>TRBV29-1
CSVENPGQPNTIYF
>TRBV6-5
CASSPSYNEQFF
>TRBV25-1
CASSDPGANSPLHF
>TRBV28
CASGGPNQPQHF
>TRBV7-9
CASSSSTGIGQETQYF